Included here is one TCR beta chain sequence, with context. No cognate antigen has been identified for it. No per-base quality is available; no much larger clone lies one base away. V is cut back by 4 bases and J by 6 bases, with 7 bases in the junction unmatched. The CDR3 numbers 14 residues from cysteine through phenylalanine. Only CDR3 DNA remains: 42 bases, in frame from the first base. As encoded in the germline V gene, CDR1 is SGHDN while CDR2 is FVKESK. The entry originates in a study of blood T cell repertoires in COVID-19 (dated by TCRdb to 2018 to 2020). Context from the whole study: Samples covering the acute and convalescent phases of COVID-19 were provided by collaborators in the United States, Italy and Spain. The prospective study material was composed of cDNA or gDNA derived from T cells, B-cell-depleted T cells, or PBMCs. The repertoires were released in a freely available public database meant as a resource for research on the immune response to SARS-CoV-2. HLA class I and class II types, where available, came from metadata supplied by the sample provider rather than from assay-based typing. Nearly every sample came with metadata listing a de-identified subject ID, COVID-19 status, age in years and sex. Subjects who had been exposed to COVID-19, were actively infected with it, or had recovered from it provided the deeply sampled blood TCRbeta repertoires that made up the dataset. Samples were obtained from the ongoing ImmuneRACE study (first 160 participants) and from about 1,300 subjects provided by 6 global collaborators.

Participants in the prospective study were aged roughly 18 to 100 years, lived in 20 to 25 United States geographic areas, and enrolled through a virtual design. In the prospective study, cohorts were assigned on the basis of participant-reported clinical history obtained from a screening survey and a study questionnaire. Exposed participants had been in contact, within 2 weeks of entering the study, with a person who had a PCR-confirmed or clinician-diagnosed case of COVID-19. Mobile phlebotomists in the prospective study collected whole blood, serum and a nasopharyngeal or oropharyngeal swab from every participant. Additional blood draws and questionnaires over an approximately two-month period could optionally be provided by prospective study participants. Prospective study blood samples were shipped either frozen or at room temperature before DNA extraction. On the study overall, not on this receptor specifically: The amount of clinical and demographic metadata varied by source and participant and was provided uncurated.

TCRbeta CDR3 regions were amplified from genomic DNA by means of the immunoSEQ Assay, a bias-controlled multiplex PCR. For the original study's pipeline: Within the assay, amplification of reference gene primers was used to estimate how many nucleated cells each sample contained. Sequence reads were collapsed and filtered to measure the absolute abundance of every unique TCRbeta CDR3 rearrangement. Productive Simpson clonality was computed per sample as the square root of Simpson's diversity index over productive rearrangements. TCRdb carries this immuneACCESS record with in-frame sequences only. Its versions omit some clonotypes, under half of them owing to an unresolved V gene in the studies checked, with the rest unexplained. D and trimming were read from the DNA, whereas the V and J calls and clone size are those reported in that table. The sample table lists 250,000 or so clones, around 84% of them with a count of one. Jointly, the top ten make up under 8% of the sample.

The chain was built from TRBV14 and TRBJ2-7; 9 bases in between match TRBD1. The source is a woman between 50 and 59 years old who had been exposed to COVID-19. Sequencing was performed on PBMCs or T cells enriched from blood (not recorded which). The CDR3 region has the sequence CASSPGTGLVEQYF. The sequenced DNA: TGTGCCAGCAGCCCCGGGACAGGGCTTGTCGAGCAGTACTTC. Supplemented by the reference TRBV14 and TRBJ2-7 proteins around the CDR3, the complete variable domain is EAGVTQFPSHSVIEKGQTVTLRCDPISGHDNLYWYRRVMGKEIKFLLHFVKESKQDESGMPNNRFLAERTGGTYSTLKVQPAELEDSGVYFCASSPGTGLVEQYFGPGTRLTVT.